This T cell receptor beta chain was sequenced for a study of T cells expressing NK-cell markers. TCRdb re-called the 5' RACE reads and shows each CDR3 protein once, DNA omitted. The table for this sample gives some 150,000 distinct CDR3 sequences. This CDR3 contains 16 residues. The germline gives CDR1 PRHDT, CDR2 FYEKMQ (reference sequence). V and J are TRBV13 and TRBJ1-3; the TRBD1 assignment by TCRdb is unverifiable without DNA. The origin of this receptor is a woman between 45 and 60 years old in good health. Sample: blood T cells: a sorted CD56 or NKG2C T cell subset, CD4+ or CD8+ T cells, or bulk PBMC T cells (not recorded which). CDR3 residues: CASSSLDDTLGNTIYF.